This T cell receptor beta chain derives from a study of blood T cell repertoires in COVID-19. Study-level information: Acute and convalescent COVID-19 samples came from the United States, Italy and Spain. T cells, B-cell-depleted T cells, or PBMCs supplied cDNA or gDNA.

Germline CDR1 reads MGHRA; CDR2 reads YSYEKL. This CDR3 spans 15 amino acids. With V trimmed by 1 base and J by 6 bases, 7 bases remained unmatched. Original processing methods: Reference gene primer amplification gave estimated nucleated cell counts. Using immunoSEQ multiplex PCR, the repertoire was profiled, and TCRdb retains in-frame clones only, with some absent. Clone size and the V and J calls come from that table; the DNA yielded D and trimming. The data contain around 160,000 clones, about nine tenths of them singletons. This TCR was recovered from a human donor in a cohort sampled during active COVID-19. The sequenced sample consisted of peripheral blood. The J gene is TRBJ2-7, the V gene TRBV4-1; TRBD2 agrees at 9 bases. CDR3 protein: CASSQGGTSFREQYF. Here the CDR3 DNA reads TGCGCCAGCAGCCAAGGCGGGACTAGCTTTCGCGAGCAGTACTTC.